The entry below gives a single TCR beta chain sequence along with its context. The antigen remains undetermined. The data originate from a study of monozygotic twins with cystic fibrosis. This CDR3 is built from 13 residues. The germline V gene has CDR1 MNHEY and CDR2 SMNVEV (reference sequence). V shed 5 bases, J shed 7 bases, and the junction held 5 bases outside the gene matches. Study observations and caveats: Monozygotic CF twin pairs shared significantly more nucleotide-identical clonotypes than unrelated CF individuals did. Clonality was generally low (median around 0.009), higher in the most severe patients.

Profiled with immunoSEQ multiplex PCR; TCRdb holds only in-frame clones, not every one. The sample records around 27,000 clones, 96% being singletons. The chain employs TRBV27 and TRBJ1-5, with TRBD1 matching 7 bases. Input material: blood. The clonotype originates from a girl aged 2 to 10 with cystic fibrosis. The CDR3 DNA reads as TGTGCCAGCAGTGAACAGGGGAGGCAGCCCCAGCATTTT. Translated: CASSEQGRQPQHF.